Shown below are 19 T cell receptor beta chains from a single sample sequenced in a study of CD8 T cells in ankylosing spondylitis. TCRdb called the 5' RACE reads again in MiXCR, with one record for every CDR3 protein. The table lists around 150,000 distinct CDR3 sequences, around 19% of them singletons, with over 7.5% in the top ten. Sequencing used blood, either unsorted or a sorted T cell fraction (not recorded which). Receptors originate from a male donor with ankylosing spondylitis or in good health (not recorded which).

This rearrangement joins TRBV28 to TRBJ2-6; 8 positions match TRBD1. Germline CDR1 reads MDHEN; CDR2 reads SYDVKM. The CDR3 is 15 residues long. Trimming took 6 bases from V and 5 from J; bases not matched to a gene: 6. The CDR3 DNA reads as TGTGCCAGCAGCCCCAGACAGGGGAGGGCCAACGTCCTGACTTTC. It codes for CASSPRQGRANVLTF.

This clonotype came up many times. The chain couples TRBV5-1 to TRBJ2-2; D unclear. The CDR3 is 14 amino acids. Germline CDR1 reads SGHRS; CDR2 reads YFSETQ. Between the trimmed V and J ends, which lost 0 bases and 5 bases, there was a span of 8 bases. CDR3 residues: CASSLGASTGELFF. CDR3 nucleotides: TGCGCCAGCAGCTTGGGCGCTTCGACCGGGGAGCTGTTTTTT. Drawing the rest from reference TRBV5-1 and TRBJ2-2, the complete variable domain is KAGVTQTPRYLIKTRGQQVTLSCSPISGHRSVSWYQQTPGQGLQFLFEYFSETQRNKGNFPGRFSGRQFSNSRSEMNVSTLELGDSALYLCASSLGASTGELFFGEGSRLTVL.

Of note for this clonotype: Mismatch with germline at one junction end may stem from a read error. The J gene is TRBJ2-3, the V gene TRBV11-1, with TRBD2 matching 11 bases. Germline loops: CDR1 SGHAT, CDR2 FQDESV (reference sequence). The CDR3 has 18 amino acids. CDR3 sequence (DNA): TGTACCAGCAGCTTAGCTACCGTAGCGGGAGGGCCGACAGATACGCAGTATTTT. Its translation: CTSSLATVAGGPTDTQYF. Complete variable domain (other parts from reference TRBV11-1 and TRBJ2-3): EAEVAQSPRYKITEKSQAVAFWCDPISGHATLYWYRQILGQGPELLVQFQDESVVDDSQLPKDRFSAERLKGVDSTLKIQPAELGDSAMYLCTSSLATVAGGPTDTQYFGPGTRLTVL.

This chain connects TRBV7-3 to TRBJ2-7, with 8 nucleotides matching TRBD1. V was clipped by 5 bases and J by 3 bases; unmatched bases: 9. The germline V gene has CDR1 SGHTA and CDR2 FQGTGA. The CDR3 loop spans 15 amino acids. The CDR3 loop is CASSTHGQGDYEQYF. In DNA, the CDR3 is TGTGCCAGCAGCACACATGGACAGGGAGACTACGAGCAGTACTTC.

The J gene is TRBJ1-6, the V gene TRBV5-1; maybe TRBD1 (5 bases). CDR1 and CDR2 from the germline V gene are SGHRS and YFSETQ. The V end lost 4 bases, the J end lost 10 bases, and 12 bases lay between the germline ends. The CDR3 is 13 amino acids. The CDR3 nucleotides are TGCGCCAGCAGCATAGGGGTCGAATCACCCCTCCACTTT. It is translated as CASSIGVESPLHF.

This clonotype has a count of ten or more. The chain uses TRBV28 and TRBJ2-3; D is undetermined. Germline V gene sequence: CDR1 MDHEN, CDR2 SYDVKM. The CDR3 spans 13 residues. The V and J ends lost 1 base and 2 bases respectively, with 4 bases between them. CDR3 amino acids: CASSLYLTDTQYF. CDR3 DNA sequence: TGTGCCAGCAGTTTATATCTCACAGATACGCAGTATTTT.

This clonotype has ten or more counts. The V gene is TRBV20-1, the J gene TRBJ1-2; D is perhaps TRBD1 (5 bases). This CDR3 has 14 amino acids. V was shortened by 6 bases and J by 8 bases, with 22 bases between the two germline ends. Germline assignment: CDR1 DFQATT and CDR2 SNEGSKA (reference sequence). The CDR3 DNA follows: TGCAGTGCCGTGGACTCAGGGAGTTCCGACGGCTACACCTTC. It is translated as CSAVDSGSSDGYTF.

This chain joins TRBV5-1 and TRBJ2-1, with 14 bases lining up with TRBD2. Germline values: CDR1 SGHRS, CDR2 YFSETQ. The CDR3 extends over 16 amino acids. J lost 9 bases, V lost 0 bases, and 5 bases had no gene match. The CDR3 nucleotides read TGCGCCAGCAGCTTGGGGGGACTAGCGGGAGCAAGTGAGCAGTTCTTC. It encodes CASSLGGLAGASEQFF.

This chain connects TRBV4-1 to TRBJ1-3, with 10 bases that match TRBD1. The J segment lost 7 bases and the V segment lost 4 bases, leaving 4 bases of the junction unmatched. The CDR3 contains 14 residues. Looked up from germline, CDR1 is MGHRA and CDR2 is YSYEKL. CDR3 loop: CASSPKTGGNTIYF. The CDR3 bases are TGCGCCAGCAGCCCAAAGACAGGGGGCAACACCATATATTTT.

This clonotype turned up a few times. V and J are TRBV29-1 and TRBJ2-5, with 8 bases identical to TRBD1. Germline V gene lookup returns CDR1 SQVTM and CDR2 ANQGSEA. CDR3 length: 13 amino acids. V lost 6 bases, J lost 4 bases, and 7 bases stayed unmatched. In DNA, the CDR3 is TGCAGCGTGAGCGCAGGGGGCTTAGAGACCCAGTACTTC. Protein sequence: CSVSAGGLETQYF.

This clonotype was counted many times. One end of the junction does not line up with germline, which may come from a read error. This chain connects TRBV6-1 to TRBJ2-3; the D call may be TRBD1 or TRBD2 (5 bases each). CDR3 size: 13 residues. The germline gives CDR1 MNHNS, CDR2 SASEGT. CDR3 nucleotide sequence: TGTGCCAGCGGTGATCGGGACCAAGATACGCAGTATTTT. This encodes CASGDRDQDTQYF.

This clonotype was seen ten or more times. The gene calls are TRBV4-1 and TRBJ2-2; 8 bases agree with TRBD1. J was trimmed by 7 bases and V by 3 bases; bases with no gene match: 7. The CDR3 covers 15 residues. CDR1 and CDR2 from the germline V gene are MGHRA and YSYEKL. The CDR3 reads CASSQEDREVGELFF. CDR3 nucleotide sequence: TGCGCCAGCAGCCAGGAGGACAGGGAAGTCGGGGAGCTGTTTTTT.

The chain carries TRBV5-4 and TRBJ1-1, with 7 bases that match TRBD1. The CDR3 totals 13 residues. Trimming removed 8 bases from V and 0 bases from J; junction bases left unmatched: 4. Per the germline V gene, CDR1 is SGHNT and CDR2 is YYREEE (reference sequence). In DNA, the CDR3 is TGTGCCAGTACAGGGGCAATGAACACTGAAGCTTTCTTT. Encoded protein: CASTGAMNTEAFF.

As concerns this clonotype: A much larger clone lies one base from this, so it may be a read error. This rearrangement joins TRBV6-5 to TRBJ2-7; no definite D call. The CDR3 sequence is 12 residues long. Germline loops: CDR1 MNHEY, CDR2 SVGAGI. Here the CDR3 DNA reads TGTGTCAGCAGCTCAGACTCGCTCGAGCAGTACTTC. It translates to CVSSSDSLEQYF.

The chain uses TRBV6-1 and TRBJ2-3; D is ambiguous. Per germline, CDR1 MNHNS and CDR2 SASEGT. The CDR3 runs to 13 residues. V was pared by 1 base and J by 5 bases, with 7 bases between. CDR3 DNA sequence: TGTGCCAGCAGTGAAGATTTTAAAGATACGCAGTATTTT. Its translation is CASSEDFKDTQYF.

J is TRBJ2-3 and V is TRBV12-3 or TRBV12-4; the D is unclear. The V gene lost 3 bases and the J gene lost 2 bases, with 15 bases spanning the gap. This CDR3 has 16 residues. CDR3 loop: CASSFGVTVITDTQYF. The CDR3 nucleotides are TGTGCCAGCAGTTTTGGTGTAACAGTGATCACAGATACGCAGTATTTT.

This clonotype was seen many times. The chain recombines TRBV18 with TRBJ1-1; a possible D gene is TRBD1 (5 bases). This CDR3 has 14 amino acids. The V and J ends lost 3 bases and 0 bases respectively, with 8 bases between them. The germline gives CDR1 KGHSH, CDR2 LQKENI. The CDR3 here is CASSPGQVNTEAFF. The CDR3 DNA sequence: TGTGCCAGCTCACCGGGGCAGGTGAACACTGAAGCTTTCTTT.

This clonotype was counted many times. This chain connects TRBV5-1 to TRBJ2-3, with 7 bases lining up with TRBD2. V lost 9 bases to trimming and J lost 5 bases; unmatched junction nucleotides: 12. The CDR3 is 14 amino acids. Germline V lookup: CDR1 SGHRS, CDR2 YFSETQ. CDR3 in amino acids: CATRAGAAEDTQYF. The DNA for the CDR3 is TGCGCCACCCGGGCGGGAGCGGCGGAAGATACGCAGTATTTT.

The gene calls are TRBV3-1 and TRBJ1-2; 10 nucleotides match TRBD1. With V trimmed by 4 bases and J by 2 bases, 7 bases remained unmatched. The V gene's germline CDR1 is LGHDT and CDR2 YNNKEL (reference sequence). The CDR3 totals 16 residues. DNA for the CDR3: TGTGCCAGCAGCCTCCGGACAGGGGGGCTAAACTATGGCTACACCTTC. It yields the protein CASSLRTGGLNYGYTF.